The entry below gives a single T cell receptor (beta chain) sequence along with its context. The data stem from a study of T cell responses to AZD1222 COVID-19 vaccine. Using immunoSEQ multiplex PCR, the repertoire was profiled, and TCRdb retains in-frame clones only, with some absent. Altogether approximately 120,000 clones are present, 87% being singletons, with the ten largest covering approximately 5.2%. This CDR3 region has 22 residues. Germline assignment: CDR1 LGHNA and CDR2 YSLEER. Trimming took 1 base from V and 3 from J; bases not matched to a gene: 21. The sequenced sample was peripheral blood, obtained on day 0 of AZD1222 vaccination. This TCR came from an adult in good health. V and J are TRBV4-3 and TRBJ2-5; TRBD2 matches 12 bases. Here the CDR3 reads CASSQGLGWLAGGDRLKETQYF. The CDR3 nucleotides read TGCGCCAGCAGCCAAGGACTGGGTTGGCTAGCGGGGGGGGATCGATTAAAAGAGACCCAGTACTTC.